The rows below give T cell receptor beta chains drawn from one sample of a study of T cells in Graves' hyperthyroidism and ophthalmopathy. One entry per CDR3 protein, called by TCRdb with MiXCR from the multiplex PCR reads. This sample has approximately 600,000 distinct CDR3 sequences, with under 15% found just once. Sequenced sample: blood. These TCRs come from a woman aged 40 to 49 with Graves' ophthalmopathy. Both conserved end residues are part of each CDR3.

v_gene: TRBV18
j_gene: TRBJ1-3
CDR3aa: CASSAPGHLGNTIYF

v_gene: TRBV27
j_gene: TRBJ1-6
CDR3aa: CASNPRQGPVSPLHF

v_gene: TRBV9
j_gene: TRBJ1-2
CDR3aa: CASSVGVYAGYTF

v_gene: TRBV6-5
j_gene: TRBJ1-5
CDR3aa: CASSYSATGSNQPQHF

v_gene: TRBV5-1
j_gene: TRBJ2-7
CDR3aa: CASSLAPAYEQYF

v_gene: TRBV6-2/TRBV6-3
j_gene: TRBJ1-5
CDR3aa: CASSNDEDNSGNQPQHF

v_gene: TRBV4-1
j_gene: TRBJ2-2
CDR3aa: CASRSAPGSPGELFF

v_gene: TRBV30
j_gene: TRBJ2-2
CDR3aa: CAWGQAGGELFF

v_gene: TRBV20-1
j_gene: TRBJ2-2
CDR3aa: CSARLRQRSNTGELFF

v_gene: TRBV6-1
j_gene: TRBJ2-7
CDR3aa: CASSESREGRREQYF

v_gene: TRBV4-1
j_gene: TRBJ2-2
CDR3aa: CASSQAGLAGEADTGELFF

v_gene: TRBV20-1
j_gene: TRBJ2-7
CDR3aa: CSASGQLAGHYEQYF

v_gene: TRBV6-5
j_gene: TRBJ2-1
CDR3aa: CASFPESRVAGEQFF

v_gene: TRBV10-3
j_gene: TRBJ2-2
CDR3aa: CAISESEESGELFF

v_gene: TRBV6-1
j_gene: TRBJ1-2
CDR3aa: CASSRAGLDYGYTF

v_gene: TRBV12-3/TRBV12-4
j_gene: TRBJ1-1
CDR3aa: CASKLWGAGEAFF

v_gene: TRBV4-1
j_gene: TRBJ2-7
CDR3aa: CASSQEGSFRGNSYEQYF

v_gene: TRBV4-2
j_gene: TRBJ2-7
CDR3aa: CASSQVGSTAYEQYF

v_gene: TRBV6-1
j_gene: TRBJ1-2
CDR3aa: CASRAGSYGYTF

v_gene: TRBV6-5
j_gene: TRBJ1-3
CDR3aa: CASSYGEGLAENTIYF

v_gene: TRBV6-5
j_gene: TRBJ1-2
CDR3aa: CASSYSGTGYYGYTF

v_gene: TRBV12-3/TRBV12-4
j_gene: TRBJ1-2
CDR3aa: CASTWGQGGYGYTF

v_gene: TRBV12-3/TRBV12-4
j_gene: TRBJ1-3
CDR3aa: CGRASGNTIYF

v_gene: TRBV7-7
j_gene: TRBJ2-7
CDR3aa: CASSTSRAAEQYF

v_gene: TRBV7-2
j_gene: TRBJ1-3
CDR3aa: CASSLGPISGNTIYF

v_gene: TRBV28
j_gene: TRBJ2-7
CDR3aa: CASRLAGVAYEQYF